This passage covers 4 T cell receptor beta chains from one sample sequenced in a study of beta chain features in type 1 diabetes. The sequenced template was cDNA made from the entire isolated RNA. Sequencing was performed with immunoSEQ multiplex PCR; in TCRdb, only in-frame clones are kept and a portion is missing. The sample lists 250,000 to 300,000 clones; 7.5% to 9.5% were seen once. Source material: central memory CD4+ T cells from blood. The receptors shown here come from a woman between 18 and 30 years old in good health.

This chain uses TRBV11-3 with TRBJ2-1; tentatively, D is TRBD1 (7 bases). The CDR3 loop spans 12 amino acids. The V end was cut by 1 base, the J end by 12 bases, with 10 bases between. Looked up from germline, CDR1 is SGHNT and CDR2 is YENEEA. For the CDR3, the DNA is TGTGCCAGCAGCTTAGGCAGGGGGGTGCAGTTCTTC. As protein: CASSLGRGVQFF.

V gene TRBV30 combines with J gene TRBJ2-3; D not certain. The length of the CDR3 is 13 residues. The V gene's germline CDR1 is GTSNPN and CDR2 SVGIG (reference sequence). Trimming left V 2 bases short and J 3 bases short, with 9 bases between. Here the CDR3 reads CAWSPRGTDTQYF. CDR3 in DNA: TGTGCCTGGAGTCCCCGTGGGACAGATACGCAGTATTTT.

The rearrangement links TRBV29-1 to TRBJ1-1, with a possible D match to TRBD1 (5 bases). Trimming pared 5 bases from V and 3 bases from J, leaving 19 bases between. The germline V gene has CDR1 SQVTM and CDR2 ANQGSEA. CDR3 length equals 15 residues. Here the CDR3 reads CSVLGTRDGYTEAFF. The DNA for the CDR3 is TGCAGCGTTTTGGGCACCAGGGATGGGTACACTGAAGCTTTCTTT. The whole variable domain, filled in from reference TRBV29-1 and TRBJ1-1, reads SAVISQKPSRDICQRGTSLTIQCQVDSQVTMMFWYRQQPGQSLTLIATANQGSEATYESGFVIDKFPISRPNLTFSTLTVSNMSPEDSSIYLCSVLGTRDGYTEAFFGQGTRLTVV.

This clone has a handful of counts. This chain connects TRBV6-6 to TRBJ1-1; 11 bases are a match to TRBD1. Losses at the gene ends were 6 bases for V and 4 bases for J; bases not matched to a gene: 10. The germline gives CDR1 MNHNY, CDR2 SVGAGI (reference sequence). CDR3 length equals 16 residues. CDR3 DNA: TGTGCCAGCAGCCCTCCCGGACAGGGGGCATTCACTGAAGCTTTCTTT. It translates to CASSPPGQGAFTEAFF.